The 9 T cell receptor beta chains below come from one sample, sequenced in a study of cytomegalovirus exposure and HLA in healthy donors. The protocol was immunoSEQ multiplex PCR, while the TCRdb copy is restricted to in-frame clones and leaves out a portion. The data contain about 170,000 clones, 75% to 90% of them singletons. Material for sequencing was PBMCs. The receptors originated from a woman under 30 in good health and CMV-seronegative.

The count of this clone is one. This chain connects TRBV2 to TRBJ2-3; D gene ambiguous. The germline V gene encodes CDR1 SNHLY and CDR2 FYNNEI. This CDR3 spans 14 amino acids. Trimming left V 8 bases short and J 3 bases short, with 15 bases between. The CDR3 protein is CASVWRLFTDTQYF. The CDR3 DNA reads TGTGCCAGCGTGTGGCGGTTGTTTACAGATACGCAGTATTTT.

The gene calls are TRBV6-1 and TRBJ2-1, with D hard to call. V lost 7 bases, J lost 6 bases, and 10 bases lay in between. This CDR3 spans 12 amino acids. Per the germline V gene, CDR1 is MNHNS and CDR2 is SASEGT. The CDR3 protein is CASKRIGNEQFF. The CDR3 coding sequence is TGTGCCAGCAAGAGGATCGGCAATGAGCAGTTCTTC.

This clone appeared once. This chain links TRBV27 with TRBJ2-5, with D perhaps matching TRBD1 (5 bases). Trimming removed 0 bases at V and 1 base at J, with 9 bases between. Looked up from germline, CDR1 is MNHEY and CDR2 is SMNVEV (reference sequence). CDR3 length equals 15 residues. CDR3 sequence reads: CASSLSTTGQETQYF. CDR3 DNA: TGTGCCAGCAGTTTATCGACCACAGGCCAAGAGACCCAGTACTTC.

The CDR3 spells CASSPDRTRAFEAFF. The CDR3 nucleotides are TGTGCCAGTAGTCCAGACAGGACCCGTGCTTTTGAAGCTTTCTTT. The V call is TRBV19, the J call TRBJ1-1, with D possibly matching TRBD1 (6 bases). V lost 5 bases to trimming and J lost 7 bases, with 20 bases between them. This CDR3 contains 15 residues. Germline-derived CDR1 and CDR2 are LNHDA and SQIVND (reference sequence).

This clone showed up just once. The chain combines TRBV5-1 with TRBJ1-4; D unclear. CDR1 and CDR2 (germline): SGHRS, YFSETQ. CDR3 length: 16 residues. V lost 4 bases, J lost 0 bases, and 13 bases lay in between. The CDR3 reads CASSGGGFATNEKLFF. In DNA form, the CDR3 reads TGCGCCAGCAGCGGAGGTGGGTTTGCAACTAATGAAAAACTGTTTTTT.

This sequence joins TRBV5-1 and TRBJ1-1; 11 bases line up with TRBD1. In germline, CDR1 is SGHRS, CDR2 YFSETQ. The CDR3 extends over 15 amino acids. J was trimmed by 4 bases and V by 0 bases; bases with no gene match: 2. CDR3 sequence reads: CASSLEGTGGTEAFF. CDR3 in DNA: TGCGCCAGCAGCTTGGAGGGGACAGGGGGCACTGAAGCTTTCTTT. The variable domain in full, completed from reference TRBV5-1 and TRBJ1-1, reads KAGVTQTPRYLIKTRGQQVTLSCSPISGHRSVSWYQQTPGQGLQFLFEYFSETQRNKGNFPGRFSGRQFSNSRSEMNVSTLELGDSALYLCASSLEGTGGTEAFFGQGTRLTVV.

The chain couples TRBV9 to TRBJ1-1; 7 nucleotides align to TRBD1. This CDR3 has 14 amino acids. The junction had 5 bases not matched to a gene; V was cut back by 0 bases and J by 6 bases. CDR1 is SGDLS, CDR2 YYNGEE, per germline. The CDR3 DNA is TGTGCCAGCAGCGTAGGAGACAGGGTCGCTGAAGCTTTCTTT. Translated: CASSVGDRVAEAFF.

This clone has just one count. The chain recombines TRBV5-1 with TRBJ1-2; no clear D gene. The V end was cut by 0 bases, the J end by 3 bases, with 6 bases between. CDR3 length: 13 residues. Per the germline V gene, CDR1 is SGHRS and CDR2 is YFSETQ. The CDR3 spells CASSLDGDYGYTF. The CDR3 coding sequence is TGCGCCAGCAGCTTGGACGGGGACTATGGCTACACCTTC.

V and J are TRBV28 and TRBJ2-7; D is possibly TRBD1 (6 bases). Trimming removed 5 bases at V and 2 bases at J, with 16 bases between. The CDR3 contains 15 residues. The germline gives CDR1 MDHEN, CDR2 SYDVKM. The CDR3 bases are TGTGCCAGCAGTCCTCGGACAGCTTCGGCCTACGAGCAGTACTTC. Amino acids: CASSPRTASAYEQYF. The complete variable domain, with remaining parts taken from reference TRBV28 and TRBJ2-7, reads DVKVTQSSRYLVKRTGEKVFLECVQDMDHENMFWYRQDPGLGLRLIYFSYDVKMKEKGDIPEGYSVSREKKERFSLILESASTNQTSMYLCASSPRTASAYEQYFGPGTRLTVT.